Below, 20 T cell receptor beta chains from the same sample are listed, as sequenced in a study of tumor-infiltrating lymphocytes in oesophageal squamous cell carcinoma. Via MiXCR, TCRdb re-called the PCR reads, giving one row per CDR3 protein. Counted here are more than 15,000 distinct CDR3 sequences, 40% to 55% occurring once; the ten biggest clones make up around a third. Sequencing used normal esophageal tissue next to the tumor. The receptors come from a female donor with esophageal squamous cell carcinoma.

In its sample, this clonotype was seen many times. This chain uses TRBV6-1 with TRBJ2-3; 8 bases line up with TRBD2. The germline CDR1 and CDR2 sequences are MNHNS and SASEGT. Trimming removed 3 bases from V and 1 base from J; junction bases left unmatched: 6. This CDR3 contains 16 residues. CDR3 DNA: TGTGCCAGCAGTGAGGCTAGCGGGTTCGGCACAGATACGCAGTATTTT. It encodes CASSEASGFGTDTQYF.

This clonotype was observed a single time. V and J are TRBV7-9 and TRBJ2-5, with D maybe TRBD1 (6 bases). The ends were cut back, 2 bases at V and 2 bases at J, with 18 bases in the middle. In germline, CDR1 is SEHNR, CDR2 FQNEAQ (reference sequence). The CDR3 loop spans 17 amino acids. The CDR3 nucleotides are TGTGCCAGCAGCTTAAGGGACCTCAGGGGATCTCAAGAGACCCAGTACTTC. It yields the protein CASSLRDLRGSQETQYF. Based on the CDR3 plus reference TRBV7-9 and TRBJ2-5, the full variable domain is DTGVSQNPRHKITKRGQNVTFRCDPISEHNRLYWYRQTLGQGPEFLTYFQNEAQLEKSRLLSDRFSAERPKGSFSTLEIQRTEQGDSAMYLCASSLRDLRGSQETQYFGPGTRLLVL.

The J gene is TRBJ2-5, the V gene TRBV6-1; 14 bases fit TRBD2. The DNA end is more similar to TRBJ2-1, so the J call may be wrong. This CDR3 spans 15 amino acids. In germline, CDR1 is MNHNS, CDR2 SASEGT. CDR3 nucleotide sequence: TGTGCCAGCAATAGGGGACTAGCGGGAGTCAGTGAGCAGTTCTTC. Translation: CASNRGLAGVSEQFF.

The genes are TRBV7-3 and TRBJ2-1; 7 nucleotides agree with TRBD2. Germline CDR1 reads SGHTA; CDR2 reads FQGTGA. This CDR3 has 16 amino acids. The V and J ends lost 5 bases and 2 bases, in that order; junction bases with no gene match: 9. The CDR3 DNA reads TGTGCCAGCAGCCCCCATCAGCGGGGAGCCTACAATGAGCAGTTCTTC. Encoded protein: CASSPHQRGAYNEQFF.

This clonotype was counted many times. The chain combines TRBV7-9 with TRBJ2-3; TRBD2 agrees at 7 bases. CDR1 SEHNR and CDR2 FQNEAQ come from the germline V gene (reference sequence). The CDR3 is 16 residues long. J gave up 1 base and V 6 bases, and 10 bases lay outside the gene matches. The chain's CDR3 is CASSPQRAGGTDTQYF. DNA for the CDR3: TGTGCCAGCAGTCCACAGAGGGCGGGAGGCACAGATACGCAGTATTTT.

Sample share makes this clonotype medium-sized. The rearrangement uses TRBV7-3 and TRBJ2-1; D call uncertain. With 2 bases removed from V and 4 bases from J, the gap between germline ends came to 6 bases. Germline V gives CDR1 SGHTA, CDR2 FQGTGA. This CDR3 is 13 amino acids long. CDR3 residues: CASSLGQYNEQFF. The CDR3 DNA reads as TGTGCCAGCAGCTTAGGCCAATACAATGAGCAGTTCTTC.

This clonotype was detected many times. The J gene is TRBJ2-7, the V gene TRBV19; TRBD2 agrees at 11 bases. The J call may not be correct, given that the DNA end is closer to TRBJ2-5. From germline, CDR1 is LNHDA and CDR2 SQIVND (reference sequence). The CDR3 runs 16 residues. This CDR3 reads CASSLSGRARGETQYF. The CDR3 bases are TGTGCCAGTAGTCTTAGCGGGAGGGCCCGTGGAGAGACCCAGTACTTC.

This chain links TRBV6-1 with TRBJ1-5; the D is unclear. The CDR3 length is 17 residues. CDR1 is MNHNS and CDR2 is SASEGT in the germline V gene. V shed 0 bases and J shed 6 bases, with 18 bases lying between them. CDR3 residues: CASSEATLYRVSQPQHF. The CDR3 nucleotides are TGTGCCAGCAGTGAAGCGACTTTATATAGGGTTAGTCAGCCCCAGCATTTT.

The gene calls are TRBV6-6 and TRBJ2-3; tentatively, D is TRBD2 (6 bases). The J call is in doubt because the DNA end fits TRBJ2-1 better. This CDR3 is 14 amino acids long. Germline V lookup: CDR1 MNHNY, CDR2 SVGAGI (reference sequence). The CDR3 bases are TGTGCTCTCCGTTCAGCGGGCACGTCCTACGAGCAGTTCTTC. Its protein product is CALRSAGTSYEQFF.

This chain connects TRBV7-3 to TRBJ2-1; 8 bases fit TRBD1. This CDR3 comprises 13 residues. The V gene end was trimmed by 4 bases and the J gene end by 9 bases; junction bases not matched to a gene: 5. Germline CDR1 SGHTA, CDR2 FQGTGA. Here the CDR3 reads CASSSGTGLEQFF. The CDR3 coding sequence is TGTGCCAGCAGCTCCGGGACAGGTCTTGAGCAGTTCTTC.

Of note for this clonotype: Germline is not matched at one junction end, which may reflect a read error. V and J are TRBV11-2 and TRBJ1-2; the match to TRBD1 covers 8 bases. CDR3 length: 12 amino acids. Germline V lookup: CDR1 SGHAT, CDR2 FQNNGV. CDR3 DNA: TGTGCCAGCAGCCCAGGACAGGGAGTTAGTTCCTTC. Translation: CASSPGQGVSSF.

This clonotype was seen ten or more times. The chain combines TRBV10-2 with TRBJ1-5, with D perhaps TRBD1 (6 bases). CDR1 is WSHSY and CDR2 is SAAADI in the germline V gene. The V end lost 6 bases, the J end lost 4 bases, and 13 bases lay between the germline ends. The CDR3 runs 14 residues. As DNA, the CDR3 is TGCGCCAGCAGGCGGGACACCTTGAATCAGCCCCAGCATTTT. Residues: CASRRDTLNQPQHF.

V is TRBV28 and J is TRBJ2-7; 15 bases align to TRBD2. The germline V gene has CDR1 MDHEN and CDR2 SYDVKM. J lost 0 bases, V lost 6 bases, and 12 bases had no gene match. This CDR3 is built from 19 residues. CDR3 nucleotides: TGTGCCAGCAGCCCCATCAGCGGACTAGCGGGGGGGACCTCCTACGAGCAGTACTTC. Its protein is CASSPISGLAGGTSYEQYF.

V is TRBV6-1 and J is TRBJ2-7; TRBD2 is a possible D gene (5 bases). The CDR3 covers 13 residues. Germline-derived CDR1 and CDR2 are MNHNS and SASEGT. V was clipped by 6 bases and J by 4 bases, with 13 bases between them. CDR3 protein: CASREPGLYEQYF. The DNA of the CDR3 is TGTGCCAGCAGGGAACCTGGACTGTACGAGCAGTACTTC.

There are a few counts of this clonotype. The chain joins TRBV7-2 to TRBJ2-6; 7 bases align to TRBD1. This CDR3 has 17 amino acids. J lost 2 bases, V lost 2 bases, and 6 bases had no gene match. Germline V gene data show CDR1 as SGHTA and CDR2 as FQGNSA. The CDR3 region is CASSLNQGGAGANVLTF. The CDR3 nucleotides read TGTGCCAGCAGCTTAAATCAAGGGGGCGCTGGGGCCAACGTCCTGACTTTC.

There are many counts of this clonotype. The chain employs TRBV18 and TRBJ1-2; the D is unclear. The CDR3 runs 12 residues. Trimming pared 5 bases from V and 6 bases from J, leaving 10 bases between. Germline V gene data show CDR1 as KGHSH and CDR2 as LQKENI. CDR3 loop: CASSRRGDGYTF. CDR3 nucleotides: TGTGCCAGCTCAAGGCGAGGCGATGGCTACACCTTC.

This clonotype has ten or more counts. The chain couples TRBV28 to TRBJ2-1; the match to TRBD2 covers 13 bases. Germline V gene lookup returns CDR1 MDHEN and CDR2 SYDVKM. This CDR3 is 15 amino acids long. J gave up 15 bases and V 6 bases, and 14 bases lay outside the gene matches. The CDR3: CASRPGTSGIIARFF. DNA for the CDR3: TGTGCCAGCAGACCGGGGACTAGCGGGATTATCGCTCGGTTCTTC.

This chain joins TRBV7-6 and TRBJ2-1, with 8 bases identical to TRBD1. The J call is uncertain, as TRBJ2-5 better fits the DNA end. The CDR3 is 14 residues long. CDR1 is SGHVS and CDR2 is FNYEAQ in the germline V gene. In DNA, the CDR3 is TGTGCCAGTATACCGGGACAGGCATGGGAGACCCAGTACTTC. This codes for CASIPGQAWETQYF.

The chain employs TRBV7-8 and TRBJ2-1, with TRBD2 matching over 8 bases. The CDR3 runs 15 residues. Germline V gene data show CDR1 as SGHVS and CDR2 as FQNEAQ. The J segment lost 9 bases and the V segment lost 2 bases, leaving 9 bases of the junction unmatched. The CDR3 loop reads CASSLSGGAPGEQFF. In DNA, the CDR3 is TGTGCCAGCAGCTTATCCGGGGGGGCACCAGGTGAGCAGTTCTTC.

This clonotype was detected many times. V gene TRBV2 combines with J gene TRBJ1-5, with D unresolved. This CDR3 region has 12 residues. CDR1 and CDR2 (germline): SNHLY, FYNNEI. Trimming took off 0 bases at V and 5 bases at J, with 2 bases between the two ends. The CDR3 region has the DNA TGTGCCAGCAGTGAAGCCCATCAGCCCCAGCATTTT. The encoded protein is CASSEAHQPQHF.